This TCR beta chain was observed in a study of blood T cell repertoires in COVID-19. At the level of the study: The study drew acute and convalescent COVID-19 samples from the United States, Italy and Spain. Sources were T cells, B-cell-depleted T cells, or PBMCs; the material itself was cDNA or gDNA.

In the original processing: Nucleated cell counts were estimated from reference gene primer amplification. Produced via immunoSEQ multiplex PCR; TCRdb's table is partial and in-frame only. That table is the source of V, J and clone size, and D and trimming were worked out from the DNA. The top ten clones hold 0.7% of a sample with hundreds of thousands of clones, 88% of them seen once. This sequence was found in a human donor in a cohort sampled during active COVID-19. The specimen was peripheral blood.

CDR3 region: CASSFTWYGDQPQHF. The CDR3, as DNA: TGTGCCAGCAGCTTTACTTGGTACGGGGATCAGCCCCAGCATTTT. The gene calls are TRBV5-5 and TRBJ1-5; no clear D. The CDR3 is made up of 15 amino acids. V lost 2 bases and J 5 bases, leaving 14 bases between the germline ends. Germline assignment: CDR1 SGHKS and CDR2 YYEKEE (reference sequence).